This T cell receptor beta chain appears in the sequencing data of a study of T cells in Graves' hyperthyroidism and ophthalmopathy. A lack of ophthalmopathy progression within 18 months defined stable Graves' hyperthyroidism. Findings and caveats of the study: From stable hyperthyroidism, ophthalmopathy was separated by a 13 V-J model. Most thyroid clonotypes that were expanded above 0.001 also turned up in blood.

The CDR3 regions of TCR beta were amplified from RNA transcripts. Using the HTBI primer set, a first-round RT-PCR was run on the TCR CDR3. TCRdb ran MiXCR on the multiplex PCR reads and lists one entry per CDR3 protein. The table shows 300,000 to 450,000 distinct CDR3 sequences, with around 25% occurring only once. Points on this clonotype: The antigen remains undetermined.

Sequenced sample: blood. The receptor comes from a man aged 45-65 years with Graves' hyperthyroidism.

CDR3 region: CASSPTGLAAYEQYF. The CDR3 bases are TGTGCCAGCAGCCCAACGGGACTAGCGGCCTACGAGCAGTACTTC. The chain carries TRBV9 and TRBJ2-7; 11 bases line up with TRBD2. Germline CDR1 and CDR2: SGDLS and YYNGEE. The CDR3 has 15 residues. The V gene end was trimmed by 4 bases and the J gene end by 2 bases; junction bases not matched to a gene: 5.